A single T cell receptor (beta chain) is shown here with its context. Researchers prepared the TCRbeta library using unique molecular identifiers, the study reports. One entry per CDR3 protein, called by TCRdb with MiXCR from the PCR reads. The sample consists of around 400,000 distinct CDR3 sequences, roughly 22% of them appearing once. This entry is derived from a study of T-cell reconstitution after alpha-beta-depleted transplantation in children. Looked up from germline, CDR1 is LGHDT and CDR2 is YNNKEL (reference sequence). The length of the CDR3 is 15 residues. J was trimmed by 7 bases and V by 1 base; bases with no gene match: 9.

The chain joins TRBV3-1 to TRBJ2-5, with 7 nucleotides matching TRBD2. The sample was PBMCs from the stem cell graft donor, taken from the stem cell graft. The TCR originated in a human donor who donated a stem cell graft to a child with acute myeloid leukemia. The DNA for the CDR3 is TGTGCCAGCAGCCAAGGGGGAGGGCCTACCGGGACCCAGTACTTC. It codes for CASSQGGGPTGTQYF.